The 14 T cell receptor beta chains below come from one sample, sequenced in a study of CD8 T cells in Susac syndrome. An amount of RNA that ranged from roughly 0.45 to 1 ug was reverse transcribed with random hexamers. TCRdb reanalysed the immunoSEQ multiplex PCR reads using MiXCR and keeps one entry per CDR3 protein. The table lists over 95,000 distinct CDR3 sequences, under 95% of them singletons, with about 0.11% in the top ten. The sequencing input was CD8+ T cells from PBMCs. Every receptor here comes from a human donor in good health.

V is TRBV2 and J is TRBJ1-1; TRBD1 is a possible D gene (5 bases). V was pared by 6 bases and J by 5 bases, with 13 bases between. The CDR3 loop spans 13 amino acids. Looked up from germline, CDR1 is SNHLY and CDR2 is FYNNEI. CDR3 protein: CASRDESGTEAFF. In DNA, the CDR3 is TGTGCCAGCAGGGACGAATCAGGGACTGAAGCTTTCTTT.

The chain carries TRBV10-3 and TRBJ2-1; 11 bases agree with TRBD2. CDR1 is ENHRY, CDR2 SYGVKD, per germline. V gave up 0 bases and J gave up 4 bases; unmatched junction bases: 2. The CDR3 spans 16 residues. CDR3 sequence: CAISESVAGGYNEQFF. The CDR3 region has the DNA TGTGCCATCAGTGAGTCCGTAGCGGGGGGGTACAATGAGCAGTTCTTC.

The gene calls are TRBV6-5 and TRBJ1-6; D is uncertain. V was trimmed by 7 bases and J by 6 bases, leaving 10 bases between them. The CDR3 has 13 residues. Germline assignment: CDR1 MNHEY and CDR2 SVGAGI. The CDR3 loop is CASMGGSNSPLHF. CDR3 DNA: TGTGCCAGCATGGGAGGGAGTAATTCACCCCTCCACTTT.

The chain is built from TRBV4-3 and TRBJ1-2, with D uncertain. V dropped 1 base and J dropped 9 bases, with 12 bases sitting between them. The CDR3 has 13 residues. In germline, CDR1 is LGHNA, CDR2 YSLEER. CDR3 region: CASSQGNEERYTF. The CDR3 coding sequence is TGCGCCAGCAGCCAAGGGAACGAGGAGCGCTACACCTTC.

The V gene is TRBV7-9, the J gene TRBJ2-6; D gene ambiguous. Germline V gene lookup returns CDR1 SEHNR and CDR2 FQNEAQ (reference sequence). Trimming removed 4 bases at V and 4 bases at J, with 5 bases between. The CDR3 is 13 residues long. This chain's CDR3 is CASSSAGANVLTF. In nucleotides, the CDR3 is TGTGCCAGCAGCTCGGCGGGGGCCAACGTCCTGACTTTC.

V gene TRBV9 combines with J gene TRBJ1-1; weak D call: TRBD1 (6 bases). Germline CDR1 reads SGDLS; CDR2 reads YYNGEE. Trimming stripped 0 bases from V and 5 bases from J, with 11 bases between. The CDR3 extends over 14 amino acids. This CDR3 reads CASSVGSGATEAFF. The DNA for the CDR3 is TGTGCCAGCAGCGTAGGATCGGGGGCGACTGAAGCTTTCTTT.

The chain uses TRBV14 and TRBJ2-3; 7 bases are a match to TRBD1. The CDR3 covers 22 residues. Per germline, CDR1 SGHDN and CDR2 FVKESK. The V segment lost 3 bases and the J segment 1 base; nucleotides outside the gene matches: 25. CDR3 DNA sequence: TGTGCCAGCAGCCATGACAGGGTTTGGTTGGTGCCGAAGGTTACTCGCACAGATACGCAGTATTTT. This translates into CASSHDRVWLVPKVTRTDTQYF.

Points on this clonotype: The junction departs from the called germline gene at one end, perhaps through a read error. The chain links TRBV6-5 to TRBJ2-4, with D tentatively TRBD1 (5 bases). CDR1 and CDR2 from the germline V gene are MNHEY and SVGAGI. This CDR3 spans 13 amino acids. As DNA, the CDR3 is TGTGCCAGCAGTTACTCGATAGTGGACACCCGTATCTTC. This encodes CASSYSIVDTRIF.

The rearrangement uses TRBV10-3 and TRBJ2-3; 12 nucleotides align to TRBD2. The CDR3 totals 19 residues. V was clipped by 5 bases and J by 3 bases; unmatched bases: 15. CDR1 and CDR2 from the germline V gene are ENHRY and SYGVKD. CDR3 sequence (DNA): TGTGCCATCAGTAACCTACTTAAACCTAGCGGGGGGGGGACAGATACGCAGTATTTT. This sequence encodes CAISNLLKPSGGGTDTQYF.

This rearrangement joins TRBV14 to TRBJ2-7; D not certain. Germline assignment: CDR1 SGHDN and CDR2 FVKESK. The V and J ends lost 5 bases and 8 bases respectively, with 13 bases between them. CDR3 length equals 12 residues. The CDR3 DNA is TGTGCCAGCAGCGACGACCGCGTCAAGCAGTACTTC. It specifies CASSDDRVKQYF.

This clonotype was recorded only once. The V gene is TRBV2, the J gene TRBJ1-2; D possibly corresponds to TRBD1 (6 bases). With 3 bases removed from V and 6 bases from J, the gap between germline ends came to 14 bases. The CDR3 has 14 amino acids. Germline V gene data show CDR1 as SNHLY and CDR2 as FYNNEI. The CDR3 loop reads CASSEGGLRNGYTF. In nucleotides, the CDR3 is TGTGCCAGCAGTGAGGGGGGGCTTAGGAATGGCTACACCTTC.

The CDR3 bases are TGCAGCTCATACGGTAAAAACATTCAGTACTTC. It yields the protein CSSYGKNIQYF. The chain combines TRBV29-1 with TRBJ2-4; D ambiguous. The germline V gene encodes CDR1 SQVTM and CDR2 ANQGSEA. This CDR3 has 11 residues. Trimming removed 8 bases at V and 4 bases at J, with 9 bases between.

The V call is TRBV7-2, the J call TRBJ1-2; D uncertain. CDR1 is SGHTA, CDR2 FQGNSA, per germline. This CDR3 has 14 residues. V was cut by 1 base and J by 3 bases, with 9 bases left in between. The CDR3 nucleotides read TGTGCCAGCAGCTTAGTCGCAAGTGACTATGGCTACACCTTC. Translation: CASSLVASDYGYTF.

The rearrangement joins TRBV6-2 or TRBV6-3 to TRBJ1-1, with 9 bases identical to TRBD1. This CDR3 has 16 residues. CDR1 and CDR2 (germline): MNHEY, SVGEGT. The V and J ends lost 0 bases and 5 bases, in that order; junction bases with no gene match: 7. The CDR3 DNA follows: TGTGCCAGCAGTTACTCCCCGCTGGGACAGGGAACTGAAGCTTTCTTT. It specifies CASSYSPLGQGTEAFF.